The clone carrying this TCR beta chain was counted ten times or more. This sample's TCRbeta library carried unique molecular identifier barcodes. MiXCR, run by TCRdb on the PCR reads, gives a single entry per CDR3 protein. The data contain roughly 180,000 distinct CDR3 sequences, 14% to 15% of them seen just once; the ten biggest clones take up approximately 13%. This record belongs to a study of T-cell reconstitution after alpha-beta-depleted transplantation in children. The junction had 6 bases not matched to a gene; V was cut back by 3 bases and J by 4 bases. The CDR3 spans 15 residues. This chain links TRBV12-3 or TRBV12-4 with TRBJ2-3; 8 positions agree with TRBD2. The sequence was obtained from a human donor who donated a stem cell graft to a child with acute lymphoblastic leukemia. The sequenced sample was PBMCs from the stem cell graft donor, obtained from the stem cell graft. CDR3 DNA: TGTGCCAGCAGTTTTGGGGCGGGAGGCGCAGATACGCAGTATTTT. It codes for CASSFGAGGADTQYF.